A selection of T cell receptor beta chains follows, all from one sample in a study of T cell repertoires in cytomegalovirus infection. TCRdb passed the reads through MiXCR, listing each CDR3 protein once. The table has 750,000 to 950,000 distinct CDR3 sequences, about 29% seen once. No antigen is known for these receptors. The specimen was cultured CD8+ T cells from PBMCs, collected from culture after CMV antigen stimulation. The receptor set was obtained from a human donor in good health (CMV status not recorded). Some clones in this sample may be carry-over from other donors' samples. The CDR3 runs from the conserved cysteine through the conserved F or W. A D gene is named only where the DNA matches it firmly. Size is omitted from some rows. Given values are once, few, many or a class for expanded clones.

>TRBJ2-1|-|TRBV6-2/TRBV6-3|16|-
CASSYSAPSSYNEQFF
TGTGCCAGCAGTTACTCGGCTCCAAGCTCCTACAATGAGCAGTTCTTC
>TRBJ2-7|-|TRBV7-6|13|-
CASSLASSDEQYF
TGTGCCAGCAGCTTAGCTTCTTCGGACGAGCAGTACTTC
>TRBJ1-1|-|TRBV7-8|13|-
CASSFTRSTEAFF
TGTGCCAGCAGCTTCACCCGGTCCACTGAAGCTTTCTTT
>TRBJ2-5|-|TRBV4-3|13|-
CASSQRRGETQYF
TGCGCCAGCAGCCAACGACGAGGAGAGACCCAGTACTTC
>TRBJ2-1|TRBD2|TRBV9|15|-
CASSVGGLAYNEQFF
TGTGCCAGCAGCGTAGGAGGACTAGCCTACAATGAGCAGTTCTTC
>TRBJ2-2|-|TRBV4-1|12|few
CASSPSSRELFF
TGCGCCAGCAGCCCCTCGAGCCGGGAGCTGTTTTTT
>TRBJ2-2|-|TRBV19|15|-
CASSIVFSGSGELFF
TGTGCCAGTAGTATAGTCTTTAGCGGCAGCGGGGAGCTGTTTTTT
>TRBJ1-4|TRBD1|TRBV7-9|14|-
CASSQTGTVEKLFF
TGTGCCAGCAGTCAGACAGGGACCGTGGAAAAACTGTTTTTT
>TRBJ2-2|-|TRBV4-2|18|-
CASSQDQFSGSPTGELFF
TGTGCCAGCAGCCAAGATCAGTTTAGCGGATCCCCGACCGGGGAGCTGTTTTTT
>TRBJ2-5|-|TRBV27|15|few
CASSLYIGAGETQYF
TGTGCCAGCAGTTTATATATCGGGGCCGGAGAGACCCAGTACTTC
>TRBJ1-5|-|TRBV2|21|-
CASSVFFTGPGQANSNQPQHF
TGTGCCAGCAGTGTTTTTTTCACCGGGCCTGGGCAGGCGAATAGCAATCAGCCCCAGCATTTT
>TRBJ2-7|-|TRBV7-9|14|few
CASSPAGSSYEQYF
TGTGCCAGCAGCCCGGCGGGGAGCTCCTACGAGCAGTACTTC
>TRBJ2-1|-|TRBV7-8|15|many
CASRMGGASYNEQFF
TGTGCCAGCAGGATGGGGGGGGCGTCCTACAATGAGCAGTTCTTC
>TRBJ2-1|-|TRBV19|15|-
CASRITSRSYNEQFF
TGTGCCAGTAGAATAACTAGTCGGTCCTACAATGAGCAGTTCTTC
>TRBJ2-3|TRBD2|TRBV27|16|few
CASSPSAGESTDTQYF
TGTGCCAGCAGCCCAAGTGCGGGGGAAAGCACAGATACGCAGTATTTT
>TRBJ1-3|-|TRBV15|15|few
CATSRHLSKGNTIYF
TGTGCCACCAGCAGGCACTTGAGTAAAGGAAACACCATATATTTT
>TRBJ1-2|-|TRBV12-5|13|-
CASGLTAIYGYTF
TGTGCTAGTGGTTTGACAGCTATCTATGGCTACACCTTC
>TRBJ2-3|TRBD1|TRBV20-1|16|-
CSATFLGQSSTDTQYF
TGCAGTGCTACCTTCCTGGGACAGTCTAGCACAGATACGCAGTATTTT
>TRBJ1-2|-|TRBV6-5|15|-
CASSYSIWVNYGYTF
TGTGCCAGCAGTTACTCGATTTGGGTTAACTATGGCTACACCTTC
>TRBJ2-3|-|TRBV6-5|14|few
CASSHGTVQGTQYF
TGTGCCAGCAGTCACGGGACGGTGCAGGGTACGCAGTATTTT
>TRBJ1-5|-|TRBV28|13|-
CASWDSSNQPQHF
TGTGCCAGCTGGGATAGTAGCAATCAGCCCCAGCATTTT
>TRBJ1-6|-|TRBV5-1|14|-
CASSLAIGKSPLHF
TGCGCCAGCAGCTTGGCTATCGGGAAGTCACCCCTCCACTTT
>TRBJ1-1|-|TRBV7-8|13|few
CASSKDLETEAFF
TGTGCCAGCAGCAAGGACCTTGAGACTGAAGCTTTCTTT
>TRBJ2-3|TRBD2|TRBV12-3/TRBV12-4|16|many
CASSLLAGGHTDTQYF
TGTGCCAGCAGTTTATTAGCGGGGGGACACACAGATACGCAGTATTTT
>TRBJ2-3|TRBD1|TRBV9|16|-
CASSVPRDSSTDTQYF
TGTGCCAGCAGCGTCCCTCGGGACAGCTCCACAGATACGCAGTATTTT
>TRBJ2-1|-|TRBV7-6|11|many
CASSLGSPQFF
TGTGCCAGCAGCTTGGGCTCCCCGCAGTTCTTC
>TRBJ1-1|-|TRBV12-3/TRBV12-4|14|many
CASRNRELNTEAFF
TGTGCCAGCAGAAACAGGGAGCTGAACACTGAAGCTTTCTTT
>TRBJ2-1|TRBD2|TRBV7-6|15|-
CASSTGTSGGRGQFF
TGTGCCAGCAGCACCGGGACTAGCGGGGGGAGGGGGCAGTTCTTC
>TRBJ2-7|-|TRBV10-1|14|few
CASRDDVGSYEQYF
TGCGCCAGCAGGGATGATGTGGGGTCCTACGAGCAGTACTTC
>TRBJ2-2|-|TRBV27|16|-
CASSTPGGTHTGELFF
TGTGCCAGCAGTACCCCCGGCGGGACCCACACCGGGGAGCTGTTTTTT
>TRBJ1-2|TRBD1|TRBV6-1|15|-
CASSEANRGPYGYTF
TGTGCCAGCAGTGAAGCGAACAGGGGGCCCTATGGCTACACCTTC
>TRBJ1-5|-|TRBV27|13|-
CASSRTENQPQHF
TGTGCCAGCAGTCGGACGGAGAATCAGCCCCAGCATTTT
>TRBJ2-3|-|TRBV2|16|-
CASSETEWGRTDTQYF
TGTGCCAGCAGTGAAACCGAGTGGGGCCGCACAGATACGCAGTATTTT
>TRBJ2-5|TRBD2|TRBV12-3/TRBV12-4|17|many
CASSPGTSGGYQETQYF
TGTGCCAGCAGCCCCGGGACTAGCGGGGGGTACCAAGAGACCCAGTACTTC
>TRBJ2-1|-|TRBV4-3|17|few
CASSQKRYPSSYNEQFF
TGCGCCAGCAGCCAAAAGAGATATCCGAGCTCCTACAATGAGCAGTTCTTC
>TRBJ2-1|TRBD2|TRBV12-3/TRBV12-4|16|-
CASSWPTSGGANEQFF
TGTGCCAGCAGTTGGCCGACTAGCGGGGGGGCGAATGAGCAGTTCTTC